Listed below are T cell receptor beta chains from one sample, sequenced in a study of neoadjuvant anti-PD-1 for oral cavity cancer. Some clones are missing from TCRdb's copy, which holds only in-frame ones; the method was immunoSEQ multiplex PCR. Found here are roughly 32,000 clones, 80% of them singletons; the top ten hold 3.4%. The sequenced sample was PBMCs, obtained after nivolumab (anti-PD-1) treatment. The receptors come from a person aged 40 to 85 with oral cavity squamous cell carcinoma. Each CDR3 is given with its conserved first and last residue.

j_call v_call cdr3_aa
TRBJ2-2 TRBV6-5 CAGRSDREITGELFF
TRBJ1-1 TRBV4-3 CASSQVTAGWRSTEAFF
TRBJ1-3 TRBV6-7 CASSPRTGEPNCGSGNTIYF
TRBJ2-2 TRBV4-3 CASSQGGPIGELFF
TRBJ1-2 TRBV6-1 CASSAFGYGYTF
TRBJ1-6 TRBV6-5 CASSYSRPSSRSPLHF
TRBJ2-1 TRBV29-1 CSGGAFPGEQFF
TRBJ2-7 TRBV19 CASSIALGQGPYEQYF
TRBJ1-5 TRBV10-1 CASSEYTLVAWGTGDFNQPQHF
TRBJ2-5 TRBV9 CASSVGGQVQETQYF
TRBJ2-1 TRBV30 CAWSVDGTVYNEQFF
TRBJ1-2 TRBV11-2 CASTSPRTGGHGYTF
TRBJ1-6 TRBV6-6 CASSYRDSNSPLHF
TRBJ2-7 TRBV28 CASSYASGAYEQYF
TRBJ2-6 TRBV21-1 CASSKSGQVPLPPGANVLTF
TRBJ2-5 TRBV2 CAILAGGRGDQYF
TRBJ1-2 TRBV4-3 CASSQRQGDNYGYTF
TRBJ1-2 TRBV29-1 CSVRQGRANGYTF
TRBJ2-1 TRBV19 CASSKPLRYSDNEQFF
TRBJ1-6 TRBV10-3 CAISEILFRQSNSFSPLHF
TRBJ2-7 TRBV13 CASSLNGPYEQYF
TRBJ2-5 TRBV27 CASSLRRGQETQYF